A selection of T cell receptor beta chains follows, all from one sample in a study of T cell responses to AZD1222 COVID-19 vaccine. Data came from immunoSEQ multiplex PCR; TCRdb stores just in-frame clones and leaves some out. Of 130,000 or so clones in the sample, approximately 91% were seen once. The sequencing here drew on peripheral blood, taken 28 days after the second AZD1222 dose. Receptors originate from an adult who received the AZD1222 COVID-19 vaccine. Both conserved end residues are part of each CDR3.

v_gene	len	j_gene	CDR3aa
TRBV6-5	14	TRBJ1-5	CASSYSSPFQPQHF
TRBV20-1	15	TRBJ1-5	CSASDRGTSNQPQHF
TRBV18	14	TRBJ2-7	CASSPGTGGYEQYF
TRBV28	14	TRBJ2-4	CASSFYTTGVIQYF
TRBV20-1	13	TRBJ2-1	CSASKDFHSEQFF
TRBV5-1	14	TRBJ2-1	CASEREPDYNEQFF
TRBV5-8	15	TRBJ2-1	CASSPRTGSYNEQFF
TRBV30	13	TRBJ1-1	CAWSVIENTEAFF
TRBV3-1/TRBV3-2	12	TRBJ1-3	CASSVLGNTIYF
TRBV3-1/TRBV3-2	13	TRBJ1-2	CASSPRDTRGYTF
TRBV9	15	TRBJ1-1	CASSVGPVGDTEAFF
TRBV7-3	14	TRBJ2-5	CASSLTSAGETQYF
TRBV4-1	14	TRBJ2-7	CASSQGFPGYEQYF
TRBV7-2	12	TRBJ1-5	CASSSSGQPQHF
TRBV28	15	TRBJ1-5	CASSLTTGFNQPQHF
TRBV28	18	TRBJ1-2	CASSPRGTGGARDYGYTF
TRBV9	16	TRBJ1-3	CASSGRDSLSGNTIYF
TRBV6-5	15	TRBJ1-1	CASSYSDRPNTEAFF
TRBV28	15	TRBJ1-2	CASSSAGAVHYGYTF
TRBV4-2	18	TRBJ1-2	CASSQVRDGGSRRGGYTF
TRBV27	14	TRBJ1-1	CASSFTRSGTEAFF
TRBV10-3	14	TRBJ2-1	CAISKNLDLNEQFF